These 25 T cell receptor beta chains originate from one sample sequenced in a study of T cell changes during pregnancy in multiple sclerosis (dated by TCRdb to about 2019). The library relied on the immunoSEQ multiplex PCR assay. TCRdb carries this immuneACCESS record with in-frame sequences only. Its versions omit some clonotypes, under half of them owing to an unresolved V gene in the studies checked, with the rest unexplained. The sample profile shows around 45,000 clones; about 91% of them were found once. Approximately 0.73% of the sample is held by the ten biggest clonotypes. Sequencing was performed on CD4+ T cells from peripheral blood mononuclear cells, taken before pregnancy. Every receptor here comes from a female donor with multiple sclerosis, enrolled in a pregnancy study.

In its sample, this clone was seen a few times. The chain has TRBV9 and TRBJ1-1, with D maybe TRBD1 (6 bases). V was shortened by 2 bases and J by 5 bases, with 10 bases between the two germline ends. The germline gives CDR1 SGDLS, CDR2 YYNGEE. The CDR3 length is 13 residues. CDR3 sequence: CASSVGGRTEAFF. CDR3 nucleotide sequence: TGTGCCAGCAGCGTTGGGGGCAGGACTGAAGCTTTCTTT.

This clone has just one count. The chain uses TRBV7-3 and TRBJ1-1; TRBD1 matches 7 bases. Germline CDR1 is SGHTA and CDR2 is FQGTGA. The CDR3 runs to 14 residues. The V gene end was trimmed by 6 bases and the J gene end by 0 bases; junction bases not matched to a gene: 4. The CDR3 DNA reads as TGTGCCAGCAGGCCGGACAGGTTGAACACTGAAGCTTTCTTT. It codes for CASRPDRLNTEAFF.

A single count supports this clone. V and J are TRBV5-6 and TRBJ1-2, with 9 bases aligning to TRBD1. The V segment lost 0 bases and the J segment 4 bases; nucleotides outside the gene matches: 1. The CDR3 covers 14 residues. The germline gives CDR1 SGHDT, CDR2 YYEEEE. CDR3 sequence: CASSLGQGGYGYTF. DNA of the CDR3: TGTGCCAGCAGCTTGGGACAGGGGGGCTATGGCTACACCTTC.

The rearrangement uses TRBV11-3 and TRBJ2-7; possible D gene TRBD2, 5 bases. V shed 5 bases and J shed 3 bases, with 14 bases lying between them. The germline CDR1 and CDR2 sequences are SGHNT and YENEEA. This CDR3 contains 14 residues. The CDR3 spells CASSPRGALYEQYF. The CDR3, as DNA: TGTGCCAGCAGCCCTCGGGGAGCGCTCTACGAGCAGTACTTC.

CDR3 in DNA: TGTGCCAGCAGCTTGGGGCCGCAGGACTATGGCTACACCTTC. This gives the protein CASSLGPQDYGYTF. This chain uses TRBV5-4 with TRBJ1-2; D ambiguous. V lost 0 bases to trimming and J lost 3 bases, with 9 bases between them. The length of the CDR3 is 14 residues. Germline assignment: CDR1 SGHNT and CDR2 YYREEE (reference sequence).

The chain carries TRBV5-8 and TRBJ1-3; D unresolved. The CDR3 has 15 amino acids. The germline CDR1 and CDR2 sequences are SGHTS and YDEGEE. The ends were cut back, 4 bases at V and 0 bases at J, with 11 bases in the middle. CDR3 nucleotide sequence: TGTGCCAGCAGCCCAGAGAGGGCCTCTGGAAACACCATATATTTT. This codes for CASSPERASGNTIYF.

V and J are TRBV14 and TRBJ1-2; unclear D gene. The CDR3 has 13 residues. Germline loops: CDR1 SGHDN, CDR2 FVKESK. Trimming took 4 bases from V and 3 from J, leaving 9 bases between them. The DNA for the CDR3 is TGTGCCAGCAGCCCTCTTAAATACTATGGCTACACCTTC. Translating gives CASSPLKYYGYTF.

This clone was seen only once. The chain is built from TRBV13 and TRBJ2-3, with TRBD1 matching over 7 bases. Per germline, CDR1 PRHDT and CDR2 FYEKMQ (reference sequence). V shed 5 bases, J shed 5 bases, and the junction held 7 bases outside the gene matches. This CDR3 region has 14 residues. The CDR3 coding sequence is TGTGCCAGCAGCCCCCCTGGACAGGTAGATACGCAGTATTTT. It yields the protein CASSPPGQVDTQYF.

The chain uses TRBV14 and TRBJ2-5; 9 nucleotides agree with TRBD1. The germline gives CDR1 SGHDN, CDR2 FVKESK. The CDR3 spans 16 residues. With 4 bases clipped from V and 1 base from J, the junction kept 7 bases outside the gene matches. CDR3 in amino acids: CASSRDLQGAQETQYF. The CDR3 coding sequence is TGTGCCAGCAGCCGAGATTTACAGGGGGCCCAAGAGACCCAGTACTTC.

V gene TRBV6-1 combines with J gene TRBJ1-6, with a weak D call TRBD1 (6 bases). V shed 7 bases and J shed 12 bases, with 19 bases lying between them. The CDR3 runs 14 residues. CDR1 MNHNS and CDR2 SASEGT come from the germline V gene. The CDR3 sequence is CASTVGAPGGPLHF. In nucleotides, the CDR3 is TGTGCCAGCACGGTGGGGGCTCCGGGGGGACCCCTCCACTTT.

This chain links TRBV7-2 with TRBJ1-4; D might be TRBD1 (6 bases). V was trimmed by 4 bases and J by 3 bases, leaving 12 bases between them. CDR1 SGHTA and CDR2 FQGNSA come from the germline V gene. This CDR3 is built from 15 residues. In DNA form, the CDR3 reads TGTGCCAGCAGCTCCCAGACAGGCCCTAATGAAAAACTGTTTTTT. It yields the protein CASSSQTGPNEKLFF.

The count of this clone is one. The rearrangement joins TRBV6-5 to TRBJ2-7, with TRBD1 matching 8 bases. The CDR3 contains 13 residues. The germline V gene encodes CDR1 MNHEY and CDR2 SVGAGI. With 8 bases clipped from V and 4 bases from J, the junction kept 7 bases outside the gene matches. The CDR3 DNA reads as TGTGCCAGCGCACGGACAGGGCCGTACGAGCAGTACTTC. Protein sequence: CASARTGPYEQYF.

This chain uses TRBV9 with TRBJ1-2; D is perhaps TRBD1 (6 bases). The germline V gene encodes CDR1 SGDLS and CDR2 YYNGEE. This CDR3 contains 15 residues. Trimming removed 3 bases from V and 1 base from J, with 13 bases in between. The CDR3 DNA reads TGTGCCAGCAGCGCCGGGACAAGCCTTAACTATGGCTACACCTTC. Protein product: CASSAGTSLNYGYTF.

This chain connects TRBV28 to TRBJ2-2, with D possibly TRBD2 on 7 matching bases. The V end was cut by 6 bases, the J end by 7 bases, with 21 bases between. Looked up from germline, CDR1 is MDHEN and CDR2 is SYDVKM. There are 16 residues in the CDR3. In nucleotides, the CDR3 is TGTGCCAGCAGCCCTTGGGGGGGGGCGCGCGACGGGGAGCTGTTTTTT. This translates into CASSPWGGARDGELFF.

Only a few counts were recorded for this clone. The genes are TRBV19 and TRBJ1-2; D is possibly TRBD1 (5 bases). Looked up from germline, CDR1 is LNHDA and CDR2 is SQIVND (reference sequence). V gave up 9 bases and J gave up 7 bases, with 15 bases separating them. The CDR3 runs 12 residues. The CDR3 sequence is CASRMTQGGYTF. The CDR3 DNA reads as TGTGCCAGCCGGATGACTCAGGGTGGCTACACCTTC.

V and J are TRBV9 and TRBJ2-7; no reliable D call. Per the germline V gene, CDR1 is SGDLS and CDR2 is YYNGEE. The CDR3 runs to 15 residues. V dropped 0 bases and J dropped 2 bases, with 12 bases sitting between them. The CDR3 coding sequence is TGTGCCAGCAGCGTAGCTGCATCCACACCCTACGAGCAGTACTTC. Amino acid sequence: CASSVAASTPYEQYF.

This chain uses TRBV5-1 with TRBJ2-7; 9 nucleotides align to TRBD1. This CDR3 spans 14 amino acids. Trimming removed 4 bases from V and 6 bases from J; junction bases left unmatched: 8. Germline CDR1 and CDR2: SGHRS and YFSETQ. The CDR3 region has the DNA TGCGCCAGCAGCCCGGAAGGGACAGGGTCCGAGCAGTACTTC. Translating it yields CASSPEGTGSEQYF.

The J gene is TRBJ1-2, the V gene TRBV10-3; tentative D call: TRBD1 (5 bases). V dropped 6 bases and J dropped 2 bases, with 16 bases sitting between them. The CDR3 runs to 15 residues. The germline gives CDR1 ENHRY, CDR2 SYGVKD. The CDR3 coding sequence is TGTGCCATCAGCGGCCACTGGGGGGAAAACTATGGCTACACCTTC. Translating gives CAISGHWGENYGYTF.

The chain joins TRBV6-5 to TRBJ2-2, with 10 bases identical to TRBD1. Losses at the gene ends were 11 bases for V and 5 bases for J; bases not matched to a gene: 5. The germline V gene has CDR1 MNHEY and CDR2 SVGAGI. The CDR3 loop spans 13 amino acids. This CDR3 reads CASRTGGTGELFF. As DNA, the CDR3 is TGTGCCTCTCGGACAGGGGGGACCGGGGAGCTGTTTTTT.

The chain carries TRBV5-1 and TRBJ2-7, with 10 bases that match TRBD1. Germline trimming cut 5 bases from V and 4 bases from J; bases unmatched to any gene: 6. The CDR3 has 14 residues. Germline CDR1 is SGHRS and CDR2 is YFSETQ. CDR3 protein: CASRRPGQGYEQYF. CDR3 sequence (DNA): TGCGCCAGCAGACGGCCGGGACAGGGGTACGAGCAGTACTTC.

V is TRBV25-1 and J is TRBJ1-2, with a possible D match to TRBD1 (6 bases). CDR3 size: 14 residues. From germline, CDR1 is MGHDK and CDR2 SYGVNS. V lost 0 bases and J 4 bases, leaving 9 bases between the germline ends. This CDR3 is CASSEYIGGYGYTF. CDR3 in DNA: TGTGCCAGCAGTGAATATATAGGGGGCTATGGCTACACCTTC.

The gene calls are TRBV4-1 and TRBJ2-3; 9 bases match TRBD2. The CDR3 contains 16 residues. Trimming removed 5 bases from V and 0 bases from J; junction bases left unmatched: 6. Germline CDR1 MGHRA, CDR2 YSYEKL. CDR3 coding DNA: TGCGCCAGCAGCTCTCGCGGGGGGGGGAGCACAGATACGCAGTATTTT. This gives the protein CASSSRGGGSTDTQYF.

This clone was detected only once. The chain couples TRBV9 to TRBJ2-3, with D tentatively TRBD2 (6 bases). Deletions cut 1 base from V and 0 bases from J, with 9 bases between. This CDR3 comprises 15 residues. The germline CDR1 and CDR2 sequences are SGDLS and YYNGEE. CDR3 in amino acids: CASSVRRASTDTQYF. CDR3 nucleotide sequence: TGTGCCAGCAGCGTAAGGAGGGCTAGCACAGATACGCAGTATTTT.

This clone was observed a single time. The J gene is TRBJ1-1, the V gene TRBV10-3; D remains unclear. The germline V gene has CDR1 ENHRY and CDR2 SYGVKD. V shed 0 bases and J shed 0 bases, with 11 bases lying between them. This CDR3 region has 16 residues. DNA for the CDR3: TGTGCCATCAGTGAGTCGCAGGCACGTATGAACACTGAAGCTTTCTTT. Translation gives CAISESQARMNTEAFF.

The rearrangement joins TRBV19 to TRBJ2-5; TRBD2 aligns across 7 bases. The CDR3 runs 14 residues. Trimming cost V 1 base and J 5 bases; bases outside gene matches: 4. Per germline, CDR1 LNHDA and CDR2 SQIVND (reference sequence). CDR3 in amino acids: CASSIAGGGETQYF. The CDR3 coding sequence is TGTGCCAGTAGTATAGCTGGGGGAGGGGAGACCCAGTACTTC.